This section outlines one TCR beta chain sequence together with its context. A single count supports this clone. It lacks a known antigen. Base qualities are not at hand, and no much larger clone is one base apart. TCRbeta CDR3 regions were amplified from genomic DNA by means of the immunoSEQ Assay, a bias-controlled multiplex PCR. For the original study's pipeline: Within the assay, amplification of reference gene primers was used to estimate how many nucleated cells each sample contained. To quantify the absolute abundance of each unique TCRbeta CDR3 rearrangement, sequence reads were collapsed and filtered. For each sample, productive Simpson clonality was calculated as the square root of Simpson's diversity index over productive rearrangements. Held by TCRdb, this immuneACCESS table contains in-frame sequences only and omits some clones. Under half of the omission traces to an unresolved V gene where checked; the cause of the rest is unknown. V and J calls and clone size are copied from that table; D and trimming were computed from the DNA. The sample has around 200,000 clones on record, about 91% of them singletons. About a tenth of the sample lies in the top ten.

The sample originates from a study of blood T cell repertoires in COVID-19 (TCRdb year 2020). Regarding the research as a whole: Collaborator samples came from the United States, Italy and Spain and covered acute and convalescent phases of COVID-19. The prospective study material was composed of cDNA or gDNA derived from T cells, B-cell-depleted T cells, or PBMCs. The dataset comprised deeply sampled blood TCRbeta repertoires from subjects exposed to, actively infected with, or recovered from COVID-19. The repertoires were released in a freely available public database intended as a resource for research on the immune response to SARS-CoV-2. The samples were drawn from two sources: the first 160 participants of the ongoing ImmuneRACE study, and 1,254 subjects contributed by 6 global collaborators. Sample metadata almost always included a de-identified subject ID, COVID-19 status, age in years and sex. Where available, HLA class I and class II types were obtained from metadata supplied by the sample provider rather than from assay-based typing.

The CDR3 holds 14 amino acids from the cysteine to the phenylalanine. This entry keeps only the CDR3 DNA: 42 bases, framed from base 1. Via the germline V gene, CDR1 is SGHTA and CDR2 FQGNSA. The V and J ends are trimmed by 0 bases and 2 bases, leaving 5 bases between them. Enrolling through a virtual design, the prospective study's participants ranged in age from about 18 to 89 years and lived across roughly 24 United States geographic areas. To assign participants to cohorts, the prospective study relied on clinical history that participants themselves reported in a screening survey and a study questionnaire. In the prospective study, mobile phlebotomists collected whole blood, serum and a nasopharyngeal or oropharyngeal swab from each participant. Prospective study participants could optionally give additional blood draws and questionnaires over a roughly two-month period. Prospective study blood samples were shipped either frozen or at room temperature before DNA extraction.

The investigation overall reported the following: The quantity of clinical and demographic metadata differed by source and by participant and was supplied without curation.

The chain is made from TRBV7-2 and TRBJ2-4; the D gene assignment is ambiguous. The clonotype comes from a man younger than 30 with acute COVID-19. Sequences were obtained from PBMCs or T cells enriched from blood (not recorded which). The CDR3 reads CASSLARTKNIQYF. The sequenced DNA: TGTGCCAGCAGCTTAGCCAGGACCAAAAACATTCAGTACTTC.